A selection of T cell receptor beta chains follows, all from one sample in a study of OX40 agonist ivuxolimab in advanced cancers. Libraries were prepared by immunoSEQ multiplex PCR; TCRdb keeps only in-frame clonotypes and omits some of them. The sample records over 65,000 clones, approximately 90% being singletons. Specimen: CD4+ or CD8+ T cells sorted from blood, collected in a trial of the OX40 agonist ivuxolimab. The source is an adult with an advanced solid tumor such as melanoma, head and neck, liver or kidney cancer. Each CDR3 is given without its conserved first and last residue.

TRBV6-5 ASSLQGDATDTQY
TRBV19 ASSIIGYGELF
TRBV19 ASSIQRADTQY
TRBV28 ASTTPTDTQY
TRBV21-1 ASSKEDLNEQF
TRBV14 ASSQAPKETQY
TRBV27 ASSLQGFNYNEQF
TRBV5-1 ASSPAPLNEQF
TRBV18 ASSPPATNTEAF
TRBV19 ASSTGTAGNQPQH
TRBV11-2 ASSSLSGQNTDTQY
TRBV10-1 AVKGGSQGYEQY
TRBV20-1 SASKLDEQY
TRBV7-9 ASSLIVGAEAF
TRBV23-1 ASSFPDSGETDTQY
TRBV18 ASSPGDGNYGYT
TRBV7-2 ASSPGRSYEQY
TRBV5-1 ASSLGPTTYNEQF
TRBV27 ASSLRISRSLATEDYEQY
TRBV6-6 ASSRTGAGNTIY
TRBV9 ASSAPGFPGGAGPIPNTGELF
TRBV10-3 AISEGAYSNQPQH
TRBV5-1 ASSSRTGYDYGYT
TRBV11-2 ASSFLGETYEQY
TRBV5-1 ASSPEGFTDTQY
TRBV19 ASSSGPLTEAF
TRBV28 ASSRPLGGGYT
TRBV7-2 ASSLVGGAGAREQY
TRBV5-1 ASSLSGGYEQY